A selection of T cell receptor beta chains follows, all from one sample in a study of T cell changes during pregnancy in multiple sclerosis. The data were produced by immunoSEQ multiplex PCR, yet TCRdb's version contains in-frame clones alone and is incomplete. This table has almost 20,000 clones, 70% to 90% appearing once. The sample in question was CD8+ T cells from peripheral blood mononuclear cells, obtained after pregnancy. These receptors all come from a female donor in good health, enrolled as a control in a pregnancy study. The CDR3 runs from the conserved cysteine through the conserved F or W. Only some rows state a clone size, as once, few, many or a class for expanded clones.

CDR3	J	V	size
CASSPPTGGHGYTF	TRBJ1-2	TRBV7-9	.
CASSHSPGLAGGPYTDTQYF	TRBJ2-3	TRBV14	.
CASSLGGGNEQFF	TRBJ2-1	TRBV7-9	.
CASSSRQGVEQFF	TRBJ2-1	TRBV4-2	.
CASSLPGGTEAFF	TRBJ1-1	TRBV27	.
CASSLGHNEQFF	TRBJ2-1	TRBV7-9	.
CASSPSGDSYEQYF	TRBJ2-7	TRBV19	.
CARSRSQGLGTSGRNSYEQYF	TRBJ2-7	TRBV5-3	once
CASSLTKGAASEKLFF	TRBJ1-4	TRBV7-6	.
CASSQDGGTSGMSSYEQYF	TRBJ2-7	TRBV14	.
CASSLERRMLTGELFF	TRBJ2-2	TRBV5-1	.
CASSLQGADEQYF	TRBJ2-7	TRBV5-8	.
CASSWGGSSYEQYF	TRBJ2-7	TRBV13	.
CASREGLQETQYF	TRBJ2-5	TRBV7-8	.
CASSRDTNSNQPQHF	TRBJ1-5	TRBV7-8	.
CASSQPGGAPHEQYF	TRBJ2-7	TRBV6-5	.
CASTGGGQYGYTF	TRBJ1-2	TRBV5-4	.
CAWTVGGTEAFF	TRBJ1-1	TRBV30	few
CASSPSGQHYEQYF	TRBJ2-7	TRBV7-2	once
CASSRGNQPQHF	TRBJ1-5	TRBV27	.
CASGRDRGRPNYGYTF	TRBJ1-2	TRBV28	.
CASSSDRASYEQYF	TRBJ2-7	TRBV11-2	.
CASVGGKYEQFF	TRBJ2-1	TRBV2	.
CAISELTGQETQYF	TRBJ2-5	TRBV10-3	.
CAWSPQRGGFSYEQYF	.	TRBV30	.
CAWRVTTGGFGNTIYF	TRBJ1-3	TRBV30	.
CASWSGTAYGYTF	TRBJ1-2	TRBV5-1	.
CASSQAPGQGFVGSPNQPQHF	TRBJ1-5	TRBV16	.
CASSVNREGEGNSPLHF	TRBJ1-6	TRBV9	.
CASSVAAGGHNEQFF	TRBJ2-1	TRBV9	.
CASSQVPSGGETQYF	TRBJ2-5	TRBV4-3	.
CASMPGRVGTGELFF	TRBJ2-2	TRBV2	.
CASSYTSYSPTNEKLFF	TRBJ1-4	TRBV7-8	.
CASSLKDHGGGVQYF	TRBJ2-7	TRBV6-8	.
CASSPAPGSTEAFF	TRBJ1-1	TRBV7-9	few
CASSLSGDSYNEQFF	TRBJ2-1	TRBV9	.
CAWGQGPDTQYF	TRBJ2-3	TRBV30	.
CASTGENTEAFF	TRBJ1-1	TRBV6-1	.
CASSKMYNRVDQPQHF	TRBJ1-5	TRBV19	.
CASSESGDRPGNTIYF	TRBJ1-3	TRBV25-1	.
CASSEGTGFSHEQYF	TRBJ2-7	TRBV6-1	.
CASSGGDGNTIYF	TRBJ1-3	TRBV2	.
CASSFPYGYTF	TRBJ1-2	TRBV28	.
CASSLLQGQYF	TRBJ2-7	TRBV5-8	few
CASSLGSSGGTDTQYF	TRBJ2-3	TRBV5-6	.
CASSSHQGTGPSGANVLTF	TRBJ2-6	TRBV27	.
CASSSTGGNTEAFF	TRBJ1-1	TRBV6-4	.
CASSIGQGNEQYF	TRBJ2-7	TRBV19	.
CASSESGQGVAPLHF	TRBJ1-6	TRBV2	.
CAWSVLDEQFF	TRBJ2-1	TRBV30	.
CASSYEGYNEQFF	TRBJ2-1	TRBV6-5	once
CASTSGTGNGYTF	TRBJ1-2	TRBV23-1	.
CGTGDWNQPQHF	TRBJ1-5	TRBV6-1	.
CASSSGQDNYGYTF	TRBJ1-2	TRBV28	.
CASSVGWDGYTF	TRBJ1-2	TRBV9	.